Listed below are T cell receptor beta chains from one sample, sequenced in a study of T cell repertoires in cytomegalovirus infection. TCRdb redid the calling of the reads with MiXCR, one entry per CDR3 protein. The sample shows roughly 280,000 distinct CDR3 sequences, roughly 13% of them seen only once. Material: PBMCs. These receptors all come from a human donor in good health (CMV status not recorded). Some clones in this sample may be carry-over from other donors' samples. Both conserved end residues are part of each CDR3. The D gene is left open where the match is weak. The size entry is marked missing in some rows and otherwise reads once, few, many or a size class.

clone_size j_call v_call d_call cdr3_aa
NA TRBJ2-5 TRBV29-1 NA CSVRIETQYF
medium-sized TRBJ1-4 TRBV5-1 NA CASSLSPATNEKLFF
few TRBJ2-7 TRBV5-1 TRBD2 CASSLDAGGTPYEQYF
NA TRBJ2-7 TRBV20-1 TRBD2 CSARDKGRGGALSYEQYF
many TRBJ1-2 TRBV25-1 NA CASSDGRGYGYTF
few TRBJ2-5 TRBV28 NA CASSFVGREALETQYF
NA TRBJ2-5 TRBV2 NA CASMTRETQYF
many TRBJ1-2 TRBV28 NA CASSGTGPHRGYGYTF
many TRBJ2-3 TRBV7-3 TRBD1 CASSDWTGGPADTQYF
NA TRBJ2-1 TRBV19 NA CASSIGGLHNDEQFF
many TRBJ2-7 TRBV7-2 NA CASSDTLSYEQYF
many TRBJ2-1 TRBV2 NA CASSVKGGGRKDNEQFF
NA TRBJ1-6 TRBV10-3 NA CAISLGLHMESPLHF
few TRBJ2-7 TRBV5-4 NA CASSDRRSYEQYF
NA TRBJ2-7 TRBV11-1 TRBD1 CASSPTGQGDEQYF
many TRBJ2-5 TRBV7-9 NA CASSLAKSQETQYF
many TRBJ1-1 TRBV5-4 NA CASFVGPRGTEAFF
few TRBJ1-1 TRBV7-9 NA CAVQPGQNLGVTEAFF
NA TRBJ1-1 TRBV6-1 NA CASTGWRGNTEAFF
many TRBJ2-5 TRBV7-2 TRBD2 CASSSLSGRGLETQYF
few TRBJ2-2 TRBV19 NA CASSIGHHTGELFF
many TRBJ2-3 TRBV20-1 NA CSAISPTTSTDTQYF
many TRBJ2-4 TRBV20-1 NA CSASVLAKNIQYF
few TRBJ2-5 TRBV5-1 NA CASSSTRRETQYF
many TRBJ2-5 TRBV5-5 NA CASSLGIRETQYF
NA TRBJ2-2 TRBV7-6 NA CASSQATGELFF
NA TRBJ1-5 TRBV15 NA CATSRPEGGGQPQHF
many TRBJ2-5 TRBV7-2 NA CASSYGTYQETQYF
many TRBJ2-7 TRBV6-5 NA CASSYSSTGHEQYF
NA TRBJ2-3 TRBV20-1 TRBD2 CSATPGGGGSTDTQYF
NA TRBJ1-4 TRBV29-1 NA CSVRGPAEKLLF